One T cell receptor beta chain is described in this entry. The sample belongs to a study of blood T cell repertoires in COVID-19. As for the study in general: Sample material is recorded as cDNA or gDNA derived from T cells, B-cell-depleted T cells, or PBMCs.

As originally analysed: Counts of nucleated cells, estimated from reference gene primer amplification, were obtained. Repertoires were generated with immunoSEQ multiplex PCR, while TCRdb's copy carries only in-frame clones and drops some. V, J and clone size reflect that table, while D and trimming were determined from the DNA. This repertoire shows about 110,000 clones, approximately 67% found once; its top ten account for roughly 7.5%. CDR1 and CDR2 (germline): LGHNA, YNFKEQ. With V trimmed by 4 bases and J by 4 bases, 5 bases remained unmatched. This CDR3 is built from 15 residues. Source material: peripheral blood. This rearrangement joins TRBV4-2 to TRBJ1-4; 8 nucleotides line up with TRBD1. The source is a woman aged 55-70 years with acute or convalescent COVID-19. DNA for the CDR3: TGTGCCAGCAGCCGGGGGGGACAGGATAATGAAAAACTGTTTTTT. Its protein product is CASSRGGQDNEKLFF.